The source of this T cell receptor (beta chain) is a study of T cells expressing NK-cell markers. Study in general: Within the sequenced cohort of eight donors, seven exhibited HCMV seropositivity and one was seronegative. Study-wide results and caveats: The same clonotypes also predominated in the CD3+CD56-NKG2C+ fraction of four donors. Dominant NKG2C+ clonotypes in a handful of donors made up roughly 1.0-7.0% of CD8+ T cells.

CDR1 SGHAT and CDR2 FQNNGV come from the germline V gene. The CDR3 runs to 15 residues. Turning to this clonotype: Antigen: not known.

Following a re-call of the 5' RACE reads, TCRdb has one entry per CDR3 protein and lacks DNA. This sample contains about 170,000 distinct CDR3 sequences. Sequenced sample: blood T cells: a sorted CD56 or NKG2C T cell subset, CD4+ or CD8+ T cells, or bulk PBMC T cells (not recorded which). This TCR was recovered from a man aged 18-70 years in good health. This chain links TRBV11-2 with TRBJ2-1; TCRdb names TRBD2, which stays unverified in the absence of DNA. CDR3: CASSYSSGGGNEQFF.